Below are 23 T cell receptor beta chains sequenced from a single sample in a study of identical twins. TCRdb re-derived calls from the 5' RACE reads in MiXCR, one entry per CDR3 protein. The sample holds about 300,000 distinct CDR3 sequences, roughly an eighth seen once. The sample was also linked to a second study, of yellow fever vaccine responses in identical twins.

Sequencing was performed on CD8+ T cells sorted from blood. The origin of the receptors is a woman between 18 and 30 years old in good health.

V gene TRBV27 combines with J gene TRBJ2-2; D gene uncertain. CDR3 size: 12 residues. Trimming pared 3 bases from V and 9 bases from J, leaving 8 bases between. The germline CDR1 and CDR2 sequences are MNHEY and SMNVEV (reference sequence). CDR3 coding DNA: TGTGCCAGCAGTTTTCCGGGTCGGGAGCTGTTTTTT. Translating it yields CASSFPGRELFF.

The chain combines TRBV28 with TRBJ2-3; 11 positions match TRBD2. After removal of 5 bases from V and 6 bases from J, the junction contained 10 bases not matched to a gene. The germline CDR1 and CDR2 sequences are MDHEN and SYDVKM. The CDR3 totals 16 residues. CDR3 nucleotides: TGTGCCAGCAGTGCTACTAGCGGGAGTCACCTGGATACGCAGTATTTT. Protein sequence: CASSATSGSHLDTQYF.

This clonotype has a handful of counts. V and J are TRBV10-3 and TRBJ2-5; TRBD1 is a possible D gene (7 bases). Germline CDR1 reads ENHRY; CDR2 reads SYGVKD. The V and J ends lost 0 bases and 2 bases respectively, with 10 bases between them. This CDR3 spans 15 amino acids. The CDR3 DNA follows: TGTGCCATCAGTGAGTCGGGGGGACAGCAAGAGACCCAGTACTTC. Its translation: CAISESGGQQETQYF.

As DNA, the CDR3 is TGTGCCAGCAGCTTCACTAGGAGATATCCGGAGACCCAGTACTTC. Residues: CASSFTRRYPETQYF. V and J are TRBV11-2 and TRBJ2-5; D perhaps matches TRBD2 (5 bases). CDR3 length equals 15 residues. The V gene lost 3 bases and the J gene lost 5 bases, with 16 bases spanning the gap. The germline V gene encodes CDR1 SGHAT and CDR2 FQNNGV. The full variable domain, with the rest looked up from reference TRBV11-2 and TRBJ2-5, is EAGVAQSPRYKIIEKRQSVAFWCNPISGHATLYWYQQILGQGPKLLIQFQNNGVVDDSQLPKDRFSAERLKGVDSTLKIQPAKLEDSAVYLCASSFTRRYPETQYFGPGTRLLVL.

The gene calls are TRBV5-1 and TRBJ2-7, with 8 bases lining up with TRBD1. Trimming at V came to 9 bases and at J to 2 bases, leaving 10 bases not matched to a gene. The length of the CDR3 is 14 residues. Germline values: CDR1 SGHRS, CDR2 YFSETQ. The CDR3 nucleotides are TGCGCCACCTCGGACAGGGATACTCCCTACGAGCAGTACTTC. This encodes CATSDRDTPYEQYF.

The gene calls are TRBV5-6 and TRBJ2-1; D is unresolved. CDR3 size: 16 residues. Germline CDR1 reads SGHDT; CDR2 reads YYEEEE. V dropped 3 bases and J dropped 0 bases, with 13 bases sitting between them. DNA of the CDR3: TGTGCCAGCAGCTCCCATGAGTCGAGCTCCTACAATGAGCAGTTCTTC. Its translation: CASSSHESSSYNEQFF.

The chain combines TRBV24-1 with TRBJ2-1; D is ambiguous. CDR3 length equals 11 residues. Germline V CDR1 and CDR2: KGHDR, SFDVKD. Between the trimmed V and J ends, which lost 1 base and 14 bases, there was a span of 8 bases. The DNA of the CDR3 is TGTGCCACCAGTGATTTCGCCCACAAGTTCTTC. It encodes CATSDFAHKFF.

This clonotype was detected ten times or more. The chain combines TRBV12-3 or TRBV12-4 with TRBJ2-7, with D possibly matching TRBD2 (5 bases). The CDR3 extends over 14 amino acids. The CDR3 coding sequence is TGTGGGGGAATGGGAGACGGGCCGAACTACGAGCAGTACGTC. Translated, it gives CGGMGDGPNYEQYV.

This clonotype has only a few counts. The V gene is TRBV20-1, the J gene TRBJ2-7, with D possibly TRBD2 on 5 matching bases. With 3 bases removed from V and 3 bases from J, the gap between germline ends came to 12 bases. This CDR3 has 13 amino acids. The germline V gene encodes CDR1 DFQATT and CDR2 SNEGSKA (reference sequence). CDR3 in amino acids: CSARPGKVYEQYF. The CDR3 DNA is TGCAGTGCTAGGCCCGGGAAGGTCTACGAGCAGTACTTC.

At least ten counts were recorded for this clonotype. The V call is TRBV20-1, the J call TRBJ2-1; 9 nucleotides agree with TRBD1. Germline CDR1 and CDR2: DFQATT and SNEGSKA (reference sequence). The CDR3 loop spans 14 amino acids. V lost 5 bases and J lost 3; bases outside the gene matches: 5. CDR3 region: CSAPDRGIYNEQFF. The CDR3 nucleotides are TGCAGTGCTCCCGACAGGGGGATCTACAATGAGCAGTTCTTC.

This clonotype was found a few times. This chain joins TRBV4-1 and TRBJ2-5, with 8 nucleotides matching TRBD2. There are 17 residues in the CDR3. The germline CDR1 and CDR2 sequences are MGHRA and YSYEKL. The junction had 11 bases not matched to a gene; V was cut back by 4 bases and J by 1 base. Here the CDR3 DNA reads TGCGCCAGCAGCCCCCGGATAGCGGGGACTACCCAAGAGACCCAGTACTTC. Its protein product is CASSPRIAGTTQETQYF.

The chain recombines TRBV4-1 with TRBJ2-1; D is uncertain. The germline CDR1 and CDR2 sequences are MGHRA and YSYEKL. Trimming removed 0 bases from V and 8 bases from J, with 11 bases in between. CDR3 length equals 14 residues. The CDR3 region has the DNA TGCGCCAGCAGCCAAGAGAAGGGCCTCGATGAGCAGTTCTTC. Its protein is CASSQEKGLDEQFF.

This clonotype was observed a handful of times. V usage is TRBV14 and J usage is TRBJ1-3, with no clear D. Germline CDR1 SGHDN, CDR2 FVKESK. V lost 9 bases to trimming and J lost 4 bases, with 16 bases between them. This CDR3 comprises 14 residues. The CDR3 protein is CASKGGVSGNTIYF. Here the CDR3 DNA reads TGTGCCAGTAAAGGCGGGGTATCGGGAAACACCATATATTTT.

The sample holds a few counts of this clonotype. This sequence joins TRBV6-1 and TRBJ2-2; possible D gene TRBD1, 5 bases. Germline V gene lookup returns CDR1 MNHNS and CDR2 SASEGT. The CDR3 has 13 residues. Trimming pared 6 bases from V and 4 bases from J, leaving 9 bases between. CDR3 DNA: TGTGCCAGCAGCTCAGGGTCCACCGGGGAGCTGTTTTTT. Its protein product is CASSSGSTGELFF.

V is TRBV11-2 and J is TRBJ2-5, with a tentative D call TRBD1 (6 bases). The CDR3 sequence is 15 residues long. V gave up 5 bases and J gave up 7 bases, with 20 bases separating them. Per germline, CDR1 SGHAT and CDR2 FQNNGV. CDR3 sequence: CASSPPGTTSWTQYF. As DNA, the CDR3 is TGTGCCAGCAGCCCCCCCGGGACAACGTCGTGGACCCAGTACTTC.

This clonotype appeared a few times. The CDR3 nucleotides are TGTGCCAGCAGCCAAGAACTCCGAGTTCATGGGACCCAGTACTTC. Its protein is CASSQELRVHGTQYF. The V gene is TRBV3-1, the J gene TRBJ2-5; D unresolved. Between the trimmed V and J ends, which lost 0 bases and 7 bases, there was a span of 15 bases. The CDR3 totals 15 residues. CDR1 and CDR2 (germline): LGHDT, YNNKEL (reference sequence).

This clonotype was recorded once. The chain is built from TRBV7-8 and TRBJ2-7, with D unclear. Germline V CDR1 and CDR2: SGHVS, FQNEAQ. V was pared by 4 bases and J by 7 bases, with 11 bases between. This CDR3 is 12 amino acids long. The CDR3 DNA is TGTGCCAGCAGCTCCCCCAAGTGGGAGCAGTACGTC. It codes for CASSSPKWEQYV.

This clonotype was seen more than once but under ten times. The chain joins TRBV18 to TRBJ2-3; 8 bases match TRBD2. The germline V gene encodes CDR1 KGHSH and CDR2 LQKENI. This CDR3 is built from 16 residues. The V segment lost 2 bases and the J segment 5 bases; nucleotides outside the gene matches: 9. Here the CDR3 DNA reads TGTGCCAGCTCACCAGGAAGGGGACTAGGAGTAGATACGCAGTATTTT. The encoded protein is CASSPGRGLGVDTQYF.

The chain recombines TRBV5-5 with TRBJ1-3; no firm D call. The CDR3 runs 15 residues. Germline V gene sequence: CDR1 SGHKS, CDR2 YYEKEE (reference sequence). Trimming removed 1 base from V and 1 base from J, with 9 bases in between. As DNA, the CDR3 is TGTGCCAGCAGCTTGATTAGCGAATCTGGAAACACCATATATTTT. Translating gives CASSLISESGNTIYF.

This clonotype appeared a few times. The chain has TRBV2 and TRBJ2-3, with TRBD1 matching over 8 bases. Losses at the gene ends were 4 bases for V and 3 bases for J; bases not matched to a gene: 9. There are 16 residues in the CDR3. CDR1 is SNHLY and CDR2 is FYNNEI in the germline V gene. CDR3: CASSARPGQETDTQYF. CDR3 DNA: TGTGCCAGCAGTGCTCGACCGGGACAGGAAACAGATACGCAGTATTTT.

J is TRBJ2-1 and V is TRBV12-5, with 11 bases matching TRBD2. Germline V gene sequence: CDR1 LGHNT, CDR2 FRNRAP. This CDR3 is 16 amino acids long. After removal of 2 bases from V and 7 bases from J, the junction contained 7 bases not matched to a gene. CDR3 nucleotide sequence: TGTGCTAGTGGTTTGCCCTTAGCGGGAGGGGGGAATGAGCAGTTCTTC. This sequence encodes CASGLPLAGGGNEQFF.

The sample holds many counts of this clonotype. The junction does not match germline at one end; this may be a read error. This sequence joins TRBV3-1 and TRBJ1-1; the D is unclear. CDR3 length: 14 amino acids. Per germline, CDR1 LGHDT and CDR2 YNNKEL (reference sequence). The CDR3, as DNA: TGTGCCAGCAGCCCCATTGACCGGGCCGCCATCGGGATCTTT. Protein sequence: CASSPIDRAAIGIF.

There are a few counts of this clonotype. This rearrangement joins TRBV13 to TRBJ2-1, with D tentatively TRBD1 or TRBD2 (5 bases each). The CDR3 spans 16 residues. The V and J ends lost 0 bases and 9 bases respectively, with 18 bases between them. Germline lookup yields CDR1 PRHDT and CDR2 FYEKMQ (reference sequence). CDR3 region: CASSLGLEGKGTEQFF. The CDR3 bases are TGTGCCAGCAGCTTAGGCCTTGAGGGGAAGGGGACTGAGCAGTTCTTC. Filled out from reference TRBV13 and TRBJ2-1, the complete variable domain reads AAGVIQSPRHLIKEKRETATLKCYPIPRHDTVYWYQQGPGQDPQFLISFYEKMQSDKGSIPDRFSAQQFSDYHSELNMSSLELGDSALYFCASSLGLEGKGTEQFFGPGTRLTVL.